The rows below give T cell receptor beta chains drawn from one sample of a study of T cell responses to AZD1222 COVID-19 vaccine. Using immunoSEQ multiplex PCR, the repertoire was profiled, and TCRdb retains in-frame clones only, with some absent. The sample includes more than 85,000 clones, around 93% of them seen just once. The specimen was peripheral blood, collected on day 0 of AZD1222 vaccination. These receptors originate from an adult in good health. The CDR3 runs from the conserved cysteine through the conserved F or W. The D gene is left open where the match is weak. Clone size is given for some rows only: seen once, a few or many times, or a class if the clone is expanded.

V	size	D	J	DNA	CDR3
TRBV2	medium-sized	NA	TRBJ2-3	TGTGCCAGCAGTGAATTGGGCAGGTGGGATACGCAGTATTTT	CASSELGRWDTQYF
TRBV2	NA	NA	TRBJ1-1	TGTGCCAGTCGGGCCGACCAGGGCACTGAAGCTTTCTTT	CASRADQGTEAFF
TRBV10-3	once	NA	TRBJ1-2	TGTGCCATCAGCGCAGAACCACACTATGGCTACACCTTC	CAISAEPHYGYTF
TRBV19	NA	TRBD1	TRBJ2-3	TGTGCCAGTAGTACCCAGGGGGCCTCAGATACGCAGTATTTT	CASSTQGASDTQYF
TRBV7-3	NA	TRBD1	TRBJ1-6	TGTGCCAGTTCACAGGGGCGGTTCGGCTCACCCCTCCACTTT	CASSQGRFGSPLHF
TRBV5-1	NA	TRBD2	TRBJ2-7	TGCGCCAGCAGCTTCGGGGGGGACGAGCAGTACTTC	CASSFGGDEQYF
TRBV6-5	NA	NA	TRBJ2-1	TGTGCCAGCAGTTTGGGACTCGTCAATGAGCAGTTCTTC	CASSLGLVNEQFF
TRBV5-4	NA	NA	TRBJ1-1	TGTGCCAGCAGCCTCGGAAGTAACGTGAACACTGAAGCTTTCTTT	CASSLGSNVNTEAFF
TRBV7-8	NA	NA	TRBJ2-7	TGTGCCAGCAGCCAGACAGCCTACGAGCAGTACTTC	CASSQTAYEQYF
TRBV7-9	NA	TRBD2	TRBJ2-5	TGTGCCAGCAGCTTACAGGTTCCAGCGGGGGACCACCTCCAAGAGACCCAGTACTTC	CASSLQVPAGDHLQETQYF
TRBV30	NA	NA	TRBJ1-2	TGTGCCTGGAGCATATTGAGTGGCTACACCTTC	CAWSILSGYTF
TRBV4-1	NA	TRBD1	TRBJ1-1	TGCGCCAGCAGCCAATCGACAGGGGCGGTGGGAGCTTTCTTT	CASSQSTGAVGAFF
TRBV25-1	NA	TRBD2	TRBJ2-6	TGTGCCAGCAGTGAAACGTCAGGGAGGGATCGGGCCAACGTCCTGACTTTC	CASSETSGRDRANVLTF
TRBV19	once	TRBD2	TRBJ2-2	TGTGCCAGTACCACGACTAGCGGGAGCCAGAACACCGGGGAGCTGTTTTTT	CASTTTSGSQNTGELFF
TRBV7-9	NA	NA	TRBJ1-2	TGTGCCAGCAGCCTAGCGCCAGGGGAGATCTATGGCTACACCTTC	CASSLAPGEIYGYTF
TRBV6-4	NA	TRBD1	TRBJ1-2	TGTGCCAGCAGCGAACAGGGGGCCTATGGCTACACCTTC	CASSEQGAYGYTF
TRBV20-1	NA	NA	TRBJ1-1	TGCAGTGCTAGACTCCCTGAAGCTTTCTTT	CSARLPEAFF
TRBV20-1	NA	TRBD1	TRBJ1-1	TGCAGTGCTAGTCGACAGGGCGGCACTGAAGCTTTCTTT	CSASRQGGTEAFF
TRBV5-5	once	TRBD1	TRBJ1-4	TGTGCCAGCAGCTTGGCAGGGGGCGATGAAAAACTGTTTTTT	CASSLAGGDEKLFF
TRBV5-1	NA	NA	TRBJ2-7	TGCGCCAGCAGCCTGGACGTAACCTACGAGCAGTACTTC	CASSLDVTYEQYF
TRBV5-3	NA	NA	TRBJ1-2	TGTGCCAGAAGCTTGGTGGTGGGGTTCACCTATGGCTACACCTTC	CARSLVVGFTYGYTF
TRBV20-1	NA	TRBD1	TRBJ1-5	TGCAGTGCTAGTCTTACAGGGGAGTATCGCCAGCCCCAGCATTTT	CSASLTGEYRQPQHF
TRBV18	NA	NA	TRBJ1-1	TGTGCCAGCTCACCATCCCTTACGGCAGGTCACACTGAAGCTTTCTTT	CASSPSLTAGHTEAFF
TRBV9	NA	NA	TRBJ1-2	TGTGCCAGCAGCCCTACACCCCAGGGCGGCTACACCTTC	CASSPTPQGGYTF
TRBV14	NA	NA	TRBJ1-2	TGTGCCAGCAGCCCACTAGGTGGTACTAACTATGGCTACACCTTC	CASSPLGGTNYGYTF
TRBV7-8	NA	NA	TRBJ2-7	TGTGCCAGCAGCCAGACAGGGAGGGGATCCTACGAGCAGTACTTC	CASSQTGRGSYEQYF
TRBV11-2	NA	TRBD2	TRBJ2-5	TGTGCCAGCAGCTTAGACCCTAGCGGGAGAGGGGGGGAGACCCAGTACTTC	CASSLDPSGRGGETQYF
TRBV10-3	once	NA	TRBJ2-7	TGTGCCATCAGTGACTCTACTCTCGGCAGGGTCGGAGCTTCCTACGAGCAGTACTTC	CAISDSTLGRVGASYEQYF
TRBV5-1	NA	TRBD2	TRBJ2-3	TGCGCCAGCAGCCCGGGACTAGCGGAAGATACGCAGTATTTT	CASSPGLAEDTQYF
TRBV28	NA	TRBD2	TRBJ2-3	TGTGCCAGCAGTCCCCCCGGGACTACAGAGACAGATACGCAGTATTTT	CASSPPGTTETDTQYF
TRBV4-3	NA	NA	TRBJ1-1	TGCGCCAGCAGCCAAGATGTCGCGGTGAGGCCGGAAGCTTTCTTT	CASSQDVAVRPEAFF
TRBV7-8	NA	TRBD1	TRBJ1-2	TGTGCCAGCAGCTTAGCGCGGTTTCGGACAGGAAACTATGGCTACACCTTC	CASSLARFRTGNYGYTF
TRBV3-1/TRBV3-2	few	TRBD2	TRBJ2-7	TGTGCCAGCAGCCAAGCCCCTAGCGGGGGGTCCTACGAGCAGTACTTC	CASSQAPSGGSYEQYF
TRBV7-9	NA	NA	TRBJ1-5	TGTGCCAGCAGCCCCGGGGTTTGGGGGGGAGGAAGCAATCAGCCCCAGCATTTT	CASSPGVWGGGSNQPQHF
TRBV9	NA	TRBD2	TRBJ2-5	TGTGCCAGCAGCGGGACTAGCCAAGAGACCCAGTACTTC	CASSGTSQETQYF
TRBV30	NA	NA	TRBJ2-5	TGTGCCTGGAGTGAGAACACAGGCGAGACCCAGTACTTC	CAWSENTGETQYF
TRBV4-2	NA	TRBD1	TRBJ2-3	TGTGCCAGCAGCCTCGGGACAGGGGTCAACCCAGATACGCAGTATTTT	CASSLGTGVNPDTQYF
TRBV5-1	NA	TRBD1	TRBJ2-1	TGCGCCAGCAGCTGGACAGGGAGCTCCTACAATGAGCAGTTCTTC	CASSWTGSSYNEQFF
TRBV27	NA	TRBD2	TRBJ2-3	TGTGCCAGCACCCGCCGGGGTCTAGCGGGAGTACCAGATACGCAGTATTTT	CASTRRGLAGVPDTQYF
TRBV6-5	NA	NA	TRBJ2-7	TGTGCCAGCAGTTACAAGAGGACTTCGAGCTCCTACGAGCAGTACTTC	CASSYKRTSSSYEQYF
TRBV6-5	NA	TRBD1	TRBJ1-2	TGTGCCAGCAGTAGGGGGCTGCTTTCTAACTATGGCTACACCTTC	CASSRGLLSNYGYTF
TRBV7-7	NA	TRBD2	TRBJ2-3	TGTGCCAGCAGCCCGGAGGCTAGCGGGAGTGATACGCAGTATTTT	CASSPEASGSDTQYF
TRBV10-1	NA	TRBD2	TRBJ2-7	TGCGCCAGCAGTGAGTCCCCCTTCGCCACTAGCGGGAGAATCGGCGAGCAGTACTTC	CASSESPFATSGRIGEQYF
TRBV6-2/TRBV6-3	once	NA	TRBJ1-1	TGTGCCAGCAGTTGGTACGGTTTGAACACTGAAGCTTTCTTT	CASSWYGLNTEAFF
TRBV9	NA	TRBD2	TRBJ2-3	TGTGCCAGCAGCGTACGGGCTAGCGGGGGGCCCCGGGCAGATACGCAGTATTTT	CASSVRASGGPRADTQYF
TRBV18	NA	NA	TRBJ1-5	TGTGCCAGCTCACCACCGGGAGTCCAGCCCCAGCATTTT	CASSPPGVQPQHF
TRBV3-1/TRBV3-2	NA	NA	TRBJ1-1	TGTGCCAGCAGCCAGTACGGCAACACTGAAGCTTTCTTT	CASSQYGNTEAFF